This TCR beta chain was captured in a study of Graves' ophthalmopathy and Graves' hyperthyroidism (dated by TCRdb to 2016 to 2018). Broadly, across the study: Peripheral blood was collected before any treatment was given, at the time of initial diagnosis. The study used TCR beta repertoire signatures to distinguish Graves' ophthalmopathy from Graves' hyperthyroidism and to predict progression to ophthalmopathy. In total, some 130 blood samples were TCR-sequenced: 40 to 45 ophthalmopathy, approximately 75 hyperthyroidism and some 17 hyperthyroidism-to-ophthalmopathy patients. A discovery set of 95 to 100 patients (around 40 ophthalmopathy, approximately 58 stable hyperthyroidism) was enrolled to explore V-J signatures distinguishing ophthalmopathy from hyperthyroidism. An independent validation cohort comprised around 19 hyperthyroidism patients and over 15 patients who later progressed from hyperthyroidism to ophthalmopathy. In 6 or 7 hyperthyroidism patients, T-cell repertoires of thyroid tissue and blood were compared. Once sampling was done, hyperthyroidism patients were given methimazole at a starting dose of 30 mg daily, while ophthalmopathy patients were given high-dose intravenous methylprednisolone. The 75 to 100 discovery patients were randomly divided into training and test sets at a 7:3 ratio. General findings and caveats noted by the study authors: Most expanded thyroid clonotypes with frequency above 0.001 were also detected in blood, suggesting blood repertoires may reflect the thyroid immune response. In validation, the model predicted ophthalmopathy progression with nearly 71% sensitivity and approximately 72% specificity; fewer than 15 predicted patients were CT-confirmed with GO in a median of around 6 months. Sample size was not statistically predetermined, and group allocation was not concealed from the investigators. In cross-validation, the 13-signature model distinguished ophthalmopathy from stable hyperthyroidism with more than 85% sensitivity and around 84% specificity, while in the test set the corresponding values were about 80% and 75%.

Cut back by 5 bases and 0 bases, the V and J ends lie 10 bases apart. The CDR3, cysteine through phenylalanine, is 14 amino acids long. The read is trimmed to its CDR3 DNA, 42 bases read in frame from base 1. The germline V gene (reference sequence) specifies LNHDA as CDR1 and SQIVND as CDR2. At least ten counts were recorded for this clonotype. This clone's antigen is unknown. Base qualities are not provided; no much larger clone lies one nucleotide away. Ophthalmopathy patients were characterized by moderately to severely active disease, a Clinical Activity Score of at least 3, a NOSPECS grade of at least 4, and a disease duration under 3 months. Patients were excluded if they had other autoimmune diseases, uncontrolled infections, pregnancy or lactation. Clinical symptoms, serum thyroxine, TRAb, thyroid ultrasound and orbital computed tomography were used for diagnosis. Ficoll-Paque density gradient centrifugation was used to isolate PBMCs from 9.5 to 10 ml of fresh peripheral blood. Total RNA was extracted with Trizol reagent and quality-checked on an Agilent 2100 Bioanalyzer.

TCR beta CDR3 regions were amplified from RNA transcripts for repertoire sequencing. A first-round RT-PCR used HTBI primers with the Qiagen OneStep RT-PCR kit, followed by a second-round multiplex PCR, size selection and purification. Libraries were sequenced paired-end with 100 bp reads on an Illumina HiSeq2000. The authors' pipeline ran thus. Reads were processed with SOAPnuke, discarding reads with adapters, uncalled bases, mean Phred below 15, or no exact constant-primer or identifier match. High-quality paired reads were merged with COPE v1.2.5. Each unique nucleotide sequence was treated as a clonotype, and MiTCR v1.1 was used to align the clonotypes to the IMGT TRB V, D and J references. The analysis was limited to V-J combinations with a frequency above 0.0001, which together covered approximately 99% of the repertoires. A TCR clonal expansion and chaos score per V-J combination was defined as the ratio of F50 clonal expansion to chaos observed in the TCRdist matrix. Welch's t-statistics and random forest were used to reduce the features to 10 to 15 V-J combinations, which were then used as input to a naive Bayes classifier. The similarity between thyroid and blood repertoires was quantified using the Morisita-Horn index. TCRdb trimmed public reads at Q25 via fastp, called clones via MiXCR and kept in-frame beta chains. Rows are combined by CDR3 protein, so each entry shows the most common genes and DNA. These V and J calls derive from TCRdb rather than the authors' analysis. The sample table contains about 400,000 distinct CDR3 sequences; only one count was recorded for around 16% of them. Of the sample, 1.5% to 2% falls within the top ten clones.

The receptor was isolated from a woman between 18 and 29 years old with Graves' ophthalmopathy. Donor details come from another sample of the same person, matched by shared clones. This chain is built from TRBV19 and TRBJ2-5, with no reliable assignment of the D segment. The sample was peripheral blood. The DNA sequence reads TGTGCCAGTAGTTTGTCCGGCAACCAAGAGACCCAGTACTTC. Its coded protein is CASSLSGNQETQYF.